The clone carrying this T cell receptor (beta chain) has only a few counts. From germline, CDR1 is MNHNS and CDR2 SASEGT. Trimming cost V 0 bases and J 8 bases, with 20 bases left between them. This CDR3 has 17 residues. The sample is drawn from a study of cytomegalovirus exposure and HLA in healthy donors. On the study more broadly: The 110 million or so unique TCR beta sequences, from roughly 170 million T cells, were found by an earlier analysis.

PCR employed 60 Vbeta and 13 Jbeta primers. Sequencing was performed with immunoSEQ multiplex PCR; in TCRdb, only in-frame clones are kept and a portion is missing. The table lists roughly 130,000 clones, roughly 8.3% of them singletons. Sequencing used PBMCs. This TCR derives from a man between 35 and 55 years old in good health and CMV-seronegative. The rearrangement uses TRBV6-1 and TRBJ2-1; D may be TRBD2 (6 bases). CDR3 in amino acids: CASSEADGGYLGDEQFF. The CDR3 DNA reads as TGTGCCAGCAGTGAAGCGGACGGGGGTTACCTGGGGGATGAGCAGTTCTTC.